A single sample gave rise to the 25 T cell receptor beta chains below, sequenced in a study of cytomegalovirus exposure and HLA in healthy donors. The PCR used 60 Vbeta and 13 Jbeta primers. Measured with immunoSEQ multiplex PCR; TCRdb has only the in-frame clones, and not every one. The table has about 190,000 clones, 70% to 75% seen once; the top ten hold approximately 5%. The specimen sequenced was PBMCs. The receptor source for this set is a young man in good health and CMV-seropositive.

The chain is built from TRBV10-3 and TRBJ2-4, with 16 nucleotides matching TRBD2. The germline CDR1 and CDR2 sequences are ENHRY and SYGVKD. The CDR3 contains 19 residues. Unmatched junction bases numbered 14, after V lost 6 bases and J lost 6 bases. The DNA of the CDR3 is TGTGCCATCAGGGCCGGGACTAGCGGGGGGGCCGGTCCAGGAAACATTCAGTACTTC. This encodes CAIRAGTSGGAGPGNIQYF.

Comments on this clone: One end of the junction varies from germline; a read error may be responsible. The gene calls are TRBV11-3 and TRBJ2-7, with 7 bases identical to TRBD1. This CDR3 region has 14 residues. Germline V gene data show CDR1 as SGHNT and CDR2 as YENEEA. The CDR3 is CASSSGTASNEQYF. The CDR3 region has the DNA TGTGCCAGCAGCTCCGGGACAGCCTCCAACGAGCAGTACTTC.

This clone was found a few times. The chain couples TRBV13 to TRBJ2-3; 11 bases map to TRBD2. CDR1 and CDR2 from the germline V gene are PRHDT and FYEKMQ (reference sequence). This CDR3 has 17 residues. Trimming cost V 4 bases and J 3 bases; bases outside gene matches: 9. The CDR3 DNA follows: TGTGCCAGCAGCTACCTTAGCGGGAGGGCCGGGACAGATACGCAGTATTTT. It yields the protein CASSYLSGRAGTDTQYF.

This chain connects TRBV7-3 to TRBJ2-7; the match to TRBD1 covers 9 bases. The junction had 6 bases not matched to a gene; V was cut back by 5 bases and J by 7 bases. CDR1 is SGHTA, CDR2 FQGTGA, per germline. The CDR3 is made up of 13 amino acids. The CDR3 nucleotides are TGTGCCAGCAGCGCGGGACAGGGCAAAGAGCAGTACTTC. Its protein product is CASSAGQGKEQYF.

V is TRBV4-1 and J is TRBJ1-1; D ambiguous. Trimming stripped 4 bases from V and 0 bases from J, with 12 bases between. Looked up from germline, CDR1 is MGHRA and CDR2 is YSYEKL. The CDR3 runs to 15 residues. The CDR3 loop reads CASSPPRGVNTEAFF. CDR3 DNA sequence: TGCGCCAGCAGCCCCCCCCGGGGTGTGAACACTGAAGCTTTCTTT.

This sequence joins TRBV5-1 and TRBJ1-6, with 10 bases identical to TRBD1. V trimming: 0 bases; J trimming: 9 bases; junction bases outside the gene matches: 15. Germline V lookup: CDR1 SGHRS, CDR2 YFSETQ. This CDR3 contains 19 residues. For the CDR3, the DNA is TGCGCCAGCAGCTTGGTGCCGACAGGGGGCGCCAATTGGATTTCACCCCTCCACTTT. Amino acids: CASSLVPTGGANWISPLHF.

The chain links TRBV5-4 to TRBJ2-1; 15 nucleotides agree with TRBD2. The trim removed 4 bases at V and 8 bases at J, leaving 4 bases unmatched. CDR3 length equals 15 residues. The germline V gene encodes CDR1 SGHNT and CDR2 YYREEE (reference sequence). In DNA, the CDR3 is TGTGCCAGCAGCGGGGGACTAGCGGGAGGCGATGAGCAGTTCTTC. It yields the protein CASSGGLAGGDEQFF.

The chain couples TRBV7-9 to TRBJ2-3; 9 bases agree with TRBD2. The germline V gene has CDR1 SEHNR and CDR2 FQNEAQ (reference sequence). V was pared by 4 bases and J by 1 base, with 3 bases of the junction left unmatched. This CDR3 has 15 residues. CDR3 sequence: CASSYRTSGTDTQYF. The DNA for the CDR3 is TGTGCCAGCAGCTACAGGACTAGCGGCACAGATACGCAGTATTTT.

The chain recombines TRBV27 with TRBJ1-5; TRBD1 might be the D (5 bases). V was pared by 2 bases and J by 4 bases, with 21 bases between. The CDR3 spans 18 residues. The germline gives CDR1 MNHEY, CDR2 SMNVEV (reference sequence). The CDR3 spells CASSLRVSSLGQNQPQHF. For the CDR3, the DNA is TGTGCCAGCAGTTTACGCGTTAGCTCTTTGGGGCAGAATCAGCCCCAGCATTTT.

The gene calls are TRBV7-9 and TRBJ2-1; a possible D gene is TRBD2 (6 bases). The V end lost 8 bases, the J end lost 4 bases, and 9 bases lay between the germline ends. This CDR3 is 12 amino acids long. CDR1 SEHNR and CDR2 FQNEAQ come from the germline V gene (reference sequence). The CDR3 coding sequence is TGTGCCAGCTCCAGCGGGTACAATGAGCAGTTCTTC. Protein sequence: CASSSGYNEQFF.

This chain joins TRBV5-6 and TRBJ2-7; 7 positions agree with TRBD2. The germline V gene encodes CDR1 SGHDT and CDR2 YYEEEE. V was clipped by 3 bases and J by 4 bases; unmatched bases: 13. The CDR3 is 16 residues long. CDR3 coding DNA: TGTGCCAGCAGCTCCAGACTAGCCGGCCCCCCTTACGAGCAGTACTTC. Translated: CASSSRLAGPPYEQYF.

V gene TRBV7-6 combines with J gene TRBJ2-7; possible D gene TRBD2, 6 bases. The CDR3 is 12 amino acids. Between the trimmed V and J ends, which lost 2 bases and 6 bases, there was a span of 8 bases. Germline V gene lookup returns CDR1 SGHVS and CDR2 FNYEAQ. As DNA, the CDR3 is TGTGCCAGCAGCTTATGGGGGGTCGAGCAGTACTTC. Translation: CASSLWGVEQYF.

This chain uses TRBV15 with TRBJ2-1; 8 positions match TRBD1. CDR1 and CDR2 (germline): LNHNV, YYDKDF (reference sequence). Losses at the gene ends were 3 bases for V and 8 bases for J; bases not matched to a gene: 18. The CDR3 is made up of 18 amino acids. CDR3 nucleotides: TGTGCCACCAGCAGGGCCCAGGGGGCCGGCGGACGTCTCGATGAGCAGTTCTTC. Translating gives CATSRAQGAGGRLDEQFF.

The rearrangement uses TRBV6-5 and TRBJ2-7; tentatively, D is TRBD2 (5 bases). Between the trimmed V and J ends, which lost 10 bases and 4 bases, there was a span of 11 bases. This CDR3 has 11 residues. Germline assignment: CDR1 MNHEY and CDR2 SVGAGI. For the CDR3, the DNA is TGTGCCACCCGGACTCATTACGAGCAGTACTTC. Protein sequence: CATRTHYEQYF.

CDR3 residues: CASSFDRGTYNEQFF. The CDR3 DNA sequence: TGTGCCAGCAGCTTCGACAGGGGGACATACAATGAGCAGTTCTTC. The chain employs TRBV7-3 and TRBJ2-1; 9 nucleotides align to TRBD1. V was pared by 3 bases and J by 4 bases, with 4 bases of the junction left unmatched. Germline CDR1 SGHTA, CDR2 FQGTGA. The CDR3 spans 15 residues.

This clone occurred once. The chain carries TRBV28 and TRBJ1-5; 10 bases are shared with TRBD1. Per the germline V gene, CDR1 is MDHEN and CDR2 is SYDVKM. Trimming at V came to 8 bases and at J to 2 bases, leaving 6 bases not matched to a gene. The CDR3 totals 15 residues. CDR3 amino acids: CASATGTGGNQPQHF. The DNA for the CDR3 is TGTGCCAGCGCAACCGGGACAGGGGGCAATCAGCCCCAGCATTTT.

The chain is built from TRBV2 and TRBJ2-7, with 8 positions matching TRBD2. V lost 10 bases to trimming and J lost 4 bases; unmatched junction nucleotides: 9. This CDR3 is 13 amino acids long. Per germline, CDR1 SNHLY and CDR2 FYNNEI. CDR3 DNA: TGTGCCACCGGGGGGGGCAAAGGGTACGAGCAGTACTTC. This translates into CATGGGKGYEQYF.

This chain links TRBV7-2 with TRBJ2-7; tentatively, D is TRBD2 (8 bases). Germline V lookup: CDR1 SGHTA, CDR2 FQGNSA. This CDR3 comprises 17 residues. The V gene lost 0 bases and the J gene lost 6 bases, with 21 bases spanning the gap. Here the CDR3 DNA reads TGTGCCAGCAGCTTAGCTCGACAGGGAGGGACTAGTGCCGAGCAGTACTTC. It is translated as CASSLARQGGTSAEQYF.

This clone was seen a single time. The CDR3 DNA reads TGTGCCAGCAGTTACCGGACTAGCGGGTACTACAATGAGCAGTTCTTC. The encoded protein is CASSYRTSGYYNEQFF. The chain is built from TRBV27 and TRBJ2-1, with 11 positions matching TRBD2. CDR1 and CDR2 from the germline V gene are MNHEY and SMNVEV (reference sequence). This CDR3 spans 16 amino acids. Trimming took 4 bases from V and 3 from J; bases not matched to a gene: 5.

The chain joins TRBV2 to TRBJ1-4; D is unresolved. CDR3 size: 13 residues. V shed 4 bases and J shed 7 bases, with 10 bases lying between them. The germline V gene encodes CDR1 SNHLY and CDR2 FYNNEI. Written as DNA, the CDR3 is TGTGCCAGCAGTGGACGTCCGGGTGAAAAACTGTTTTTT. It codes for CASSGRPGEKLFF.

The CDR3 bases are TGCAGCGTTGAGACCGGGACAGGATTAGGCTACACCTTC. This encodes CSVETGTGLGYTF. V gene TRBV29-1 combines with J gene TRBJ1-2, with 8 bases identical to TRBD1. Trimming took 3 bases from V and 8 from J; bases not matched to a gene: 8. Per the germline V gene, CDR1 is SQVTM and CDR2 is ANQGSEA. This CDR3 contains 13 residues.

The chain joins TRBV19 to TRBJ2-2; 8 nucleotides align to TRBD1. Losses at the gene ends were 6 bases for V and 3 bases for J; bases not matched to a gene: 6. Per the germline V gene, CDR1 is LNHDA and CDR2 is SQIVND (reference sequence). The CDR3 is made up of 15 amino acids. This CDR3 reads CASRERTGYTGELFF. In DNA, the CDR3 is TGTGCCAGTAGGGAGCGGACAGGGTACACCGGGGAGCTGTTTTTT.

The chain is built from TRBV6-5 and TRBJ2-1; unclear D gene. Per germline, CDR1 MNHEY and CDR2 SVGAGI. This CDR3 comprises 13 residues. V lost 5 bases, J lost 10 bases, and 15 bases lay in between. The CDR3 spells CASSEHRSQEQFF. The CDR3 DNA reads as TGTGCCAGCAGTGAACATCGTTCTCAGGAGCAGTTCTTC.

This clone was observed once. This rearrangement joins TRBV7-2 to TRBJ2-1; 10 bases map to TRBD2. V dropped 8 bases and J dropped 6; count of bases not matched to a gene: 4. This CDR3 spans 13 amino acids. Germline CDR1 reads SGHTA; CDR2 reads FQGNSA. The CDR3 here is CASGLAEINEQFF. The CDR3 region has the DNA TGTGCCAGCGGACTAGCGGAAATCAATGAGCAGTTCTTC. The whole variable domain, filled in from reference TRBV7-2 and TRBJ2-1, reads GAGVSQSPSNKVTEKGKDVELRCDPISGHTALYWYRQSLGQGLEFLIYFQGNSAPDKSGLPSDRFSAERTGGSVSTLTIQRTQQEDSAVYLCASGLAEINEQFFGPGTRLTVL.

The CDR3 region has the DNA TGTGCCAGCAGCACGACAGGTGGGATTGGGCAGTTCTTC. Translating gives CASSTTGGIGQFF. The chain combines TRBV27 with TRBJ2-1, with D possibly matching TRBD1 (6 bases). The ends were cut back, 6 bases at V and 12 bases at J, with 18 bases in the middle. This CDR3 contains 13 residues. Germline CDR1 reads MNHEY; CDR2 reads SMNVEV (reference sequence).